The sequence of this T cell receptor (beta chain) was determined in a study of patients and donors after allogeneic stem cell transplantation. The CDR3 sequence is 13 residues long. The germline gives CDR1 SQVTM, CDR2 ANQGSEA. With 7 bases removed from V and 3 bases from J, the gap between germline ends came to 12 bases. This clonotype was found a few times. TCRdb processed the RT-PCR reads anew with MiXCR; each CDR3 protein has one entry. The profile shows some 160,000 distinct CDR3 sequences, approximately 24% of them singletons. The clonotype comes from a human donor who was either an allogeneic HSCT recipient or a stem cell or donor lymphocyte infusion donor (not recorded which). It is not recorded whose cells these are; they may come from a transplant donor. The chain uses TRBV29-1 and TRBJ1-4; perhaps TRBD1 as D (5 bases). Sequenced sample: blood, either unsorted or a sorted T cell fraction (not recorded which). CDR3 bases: TGCAGCGCCTACAGGCAGGCTAATGAAAAACTGTTTTTT. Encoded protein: CSAYRQANEKLFF.